The 32 T cell receptor beta chains below were found in one sample sequenced in a study of T cell responses to AZD1222 COVID-19 vaccine. The repertoire was sequenced with immunoSEQ multiplex PCR; TCRdb's copy has only in-frame clones and lacks some. This sample has about 97,000 clones, with around 84% found just once. This specimen consisted of peripheral blood, obtained on day 0 of AZD1222 vaccination. Receptors originate from an adult in good health.

This clone occurred a few times. The J gene is TRBJ2-7, the V gene TRBV29-1; TRBD1 is a possible D gene (6 bases). V was pared by 6 bases and J by 5 bases, with 14 bases between. The CDR3 runs 12 residues. CDR1 and CDR2 from the germline V gene are SQVTM and ANQGSEA. The CDR3 DNA sequence: TGCAGCGTCGAACTAAACAGGGACGAGCAGTACTTC. It yields the protein CSVELNRDEQYF.

CDR3 bases: TGTGCCAGCAGCTCGGGAACAGGTGAAGCTTTCTTT. This sequence encodes CASSSGTGEAFF. This chain connects TRBV11-3 to TRBJ1-1, with a tentative D call TRBD1 (5 bases). V shed 4 bases and J shed 7 bases, with 10 bases lying between them. Looked up from germline, CDR1 is SGHNT and CDR2 is YENEEA. This CDR3 region has 12 residues.

This clone was observed a handful of times. V usage is TRBV27 and J usage is TRBJ2-1; 10 positions match TRBD1. In germline, CDR1 is MNHEY, CDR2 SMNVEV (reference sequence). The CDR3 runs to 18 residues. Trimming cost V 5 bases and J 2 bases; bases outside gene matches: 12. The CDR3 nucleotides read TGTGCCAGCAGTCAACGGACAGGGGGGGAACGGACCTACAATGAGCAGTTCTTC. This codes for CASSQRTGGERTYNEQFF.

The chain links TRBV28 to TRBJ1-3; TRBD1 might be the D (6 bases). Per the germline V gene, CDR1 is MDHEN and CDR2 is SYDVKM. The CDR3 runs 14 residues. The V end was cut by 3 bases, the J end by 4 bases, with 10 bases between. The DNA for the CDR3 is TGTGCCAGCAGTTTGAGAGGGACAGGAAACACCATATATTTT. Amino acids: CASSLRGTGNTIYF.

The CDR3 DNA reads TGTGCCAGCAGTTTATTGGGGACAGGGGGCGATGGCTACACCTTC. Protein product: CASSLLGTGGDGYTF. J is TRBJ1-2 and V is TRBV27; 12 bases map to TRBD1. The CDR3 covers 15 residues. Germline V gives CDR1 MNHEY, CDR2 SMNVEV (reference sequence). The ends lost 1 base at V and 6 bases at J; junction bases unmatched: 3.

This sequence joins TRBV5-5 and TRBJ2-7; 9 bases align to TRBD1. V was clipped by 5 bases and J by 3 bases; unmatched bases: 6. Per germline, CDR1 SGHKS and CDR2 YYEKEE (reference sequence). The CDR3 sequence is 14 residues long. Written as DNA, the CDR3 is TGTGCCAGCAGGTACGGACAGGGGAACTACGAGCAGTACTTC. Translation gives CASRYGQGNYEQYF.

The V call is TRBV19, the J call TRBJ2-2; TRBD2 matches at 8 bases. V trimming: 3 bases; J trimming: 7 bases; junction bases outside the gene matches: 1. Germline V gives CDR1 LNHDA, CDR2 SQIVND (reference sequence). This CDR3 has 13 amino acids. The CDR3 DNA sequence: TGTGCCAGTAGTATCCGGGAGGGCGGGGAGCTGTTTTTT. It codes for CASSIREGGELFF.

This clone was found once. The chain combines TRBV19 with TRBJ1-1, with TRBD1 matching over 10 bases. In germline, CDR1 is LNHDA, CDR2 SQIVND (reference sequence). The CDR3 is 16 amino acids. J was trimmed by 5 bases and V by 4 bases; bases with no gene match: 10. In DNA, the CDR3 is TGTGCCAGTAGTACCCGGATCGGACAGGGGGATACTGAAGCTTTCTTT. This translates into CASSTRIGQGDTEAFF.

The V gene is TRBV4-3, the J gene TRBJ2-1, with 10 bases fitting TRBD2. Unmatched junction bases numbered 0, after V lost 1 base and J lost 0 bases. Germline loops: CDR1 LGHNA, CDR2 YSLEER. The CDR3 consists of 16 residues. The CDR3 DNA is TGCGCCAGCAGCCAAGGGACTAGCGGCTCCTACAATGAGCAGTTCTTC. Its protein product is CASSQGTSGSYNEQFF.

Note on this clone: The junction shows a germline mismatch at one end, possibly a read error. The chain carries TRBV29-1 and TRBJ1-2, with 10 positions matching TRBD1. CDR1 and CDR2 from the germline V gene are SQVTM and ANQGSEA. The CDR3 loop spans 12 amino acids. The CDR3 DNA sequence: TGCAGCGTTGAAAAGGGACAGGGGATCTCCCACTTC. Translated: CSVEKGQGISHF.

The CDR3 spells CASSLGGRQGRNYGYTF. Here the CDR3 DNA reads TGTGCCAGCAGTTTAGGGGGGCGACAGGGGCGGAACTATGGCTACACCTTC. This sequence joins TRBV27 and TRBJ1-2; 8 bases fit TRBD1. With 2 bases clipped from V and 2 bases from J, the junction kept 10 bases outside the gene matches. This CDR3 region has 17 residues. Germline V gene lookup returns CDR1 MNHEY and CDR2 SMNVEV (reference sequence).

This chain links TRBV27 with TRBJ2-7, with D perhaps TRBD1 or TRBD2 (5 bases each). CDR1 is MNHEY and CDR2 is SMNVEV in the germline V gene (reference sequence). The CDR3 is made up of 17 amino acids. V was trimmed by 8 bases and J by 0 bases, leaving 23 bases between them. The DNA for the CDR3 is TGTGCCAGCGGCCGAAACTCTCCGGGGCACACCTCCTACGAGCAGTACTTC. Its translation is CASGRNSPGHTSYEQYF.

The V and J genes are TRBV28 and TRBJ2-3; D gene uncertain. Germline loops: CDR1 MDHEN, CDR2 SYDVKM. Trimming removed 5 bases at V and 2 bases at J, with 17 bases between. The CDR3 covers 16 residues. CDR3 sequence: CASSTAPQTYTDTQYF. CDR3 DNA sequence: TGTGCCAGCAGTACAGCACCCCAGACCTACACAGATACGCAGTATTTT.

V usage is TRBV7-2 and J usage is TRBJ1-1, with D perhaps TRBD1 (5 bases). V was pared by 1 base and J by 11 bases, with 11 bases between. The CDR3 is made up of 12 amino acids. Germline loops: CDR1 SGHTA, CDR2 FQGNSA. This CDR3 reads CASSLELGGAFF. In DNA, the CDR3 is TGTGCCAGCAGCTTAGAACTTGGGGGGGCTTTCTTT.

A single count supports this clone. The chain is built from TRBV7-3 and TRBJ2-1; a weak D match, TRBD1 (7 bases). Germline assignment: CDR1 SGHTA and CDR2 FQGTGA. Trimming cost V 2 bases and J 6 bases, with 14 bases left between them. This CDR3 region has 15 residues. The CDR3 DNA reads TGTGCCAGCAGCTTAGTGTCAGGGGGGCCCAATGAGCAGTTCTTC. Protein product: CASSLVSGGPNEQFF.

This rearrangement joins TRBV18 to TRBJ2-5, with D perhaps matching TRBD1 (6 bases). CDR3 size: 16 residues. In germline, CDR1 is KGHSH, CDR2 LQKENI. V shed 4 bases and J shed 3 bases, with 18 bases lying between them. For the CDR3, the DNA is TGTGCCAGCTCACAGATCCTGGAGCAGGGGAAAGAGACCCAGTACTTC. Translation gives CASSQILEQGKETQYF.

J is TRBJ2-5 and V is TRBV10-3; the match to TRBD1 covers 12 bases. Germline V gene lookup returns CDR1 ENHRY and CDR2 SYGVKD. The V gene end was trimmed by 4 bases and the J gene end by 5 bases; junction bases not matched to a gene: 8. The CDR3 totals 16 residues. The CDR3 DNA reads as TGTGCCATCAGTGTCTCCCCGGGACAGGGGGCGGAGACCCAGTACTTC. It encodes CAISVSPGQGAETQYF.

The gene calls are TRBV5-8 and TRBJ2-7; a weak D match, TRBD1 (5 bases). The CDR3 consists of 14 residues. Germline CDR1 and CDR2: SGHTS and YDEGEE. V lost 0 bases to trimming and J lost 3 bases, with 10 bases between them. Here the CDR3 reads CASSLARVNYEQYF. The CDR3 nucleotides are TGTGCCAGCAGCTTGGCCAGGGTTAACTACGAGCAGTACTTC.

This clone was detected only a few times. This chain links TRBV6-2 or TRBV6-3 with TRBJ1-1; D gene uncertain. Trimming took 2 bases from V and 1 from J, leaving 11 bases between them. Looked up from germline, CDR1 is MNHEY and CDR2 is SVGEGT. This CDR3 has 15 residues. DNA of the CDR3: TGTGCCAGCAGTTACAGGAGGTCGGGGAACACTGAAGCTTTCTTT. The encoded protein is CASSYRRSGNTEAFF.

The J gene is TRBJ2-7, the V gene TRBV7-2; 7 bases map to TRBD1. Germline trimming cut 1 base from V and 1 base from J; bases unmatched to any gene: 4. Per germline, CDR1 SGHTA and CDR2 FQGNSA. The CDR3 sequence is 15 residues long. CDR3 bases: TGTGCCAGCAGCTTAGAGGGGACAGTATCCTACGAGCAGTACTTC. Amino acids: CASSLEGTVSYEQYF. The variable domain in full, with the rest retrieved from reference TRBV7-2 and TRBJ2-7, is GAGVSQSPSNKVTEKGKDVELRCDPISGHTALYWYRQSLGQGLEFLIYFQGNSAPDKSGLPSDRFSAERTGGSVSTLTIQRTQQEDSAVYLCASSLEGTVSYEQYFGPGTRLTVT.

V gene TRBV9 combines with J gene TRBJ2-5, with D unresolved. CDR1 and CDR2 from the germline V gene are SGDLS and YYNGEE. The CDR3 runs 13 residues. V shed 0 bases and J shed 2 bases, with 5 bases lying between them. The CDR3 DNA sequence: TGTGCCAGCAGCGTAGTAGAGCAAGAGACCCAGTACTTC. Protein sequence: CASSVVEQETQYF. Full variable domain (missing parts from reference TRBV9 and TRBJ2-5): DSGVTQTPKHLITATGQRVTLRCSPRSGDLSVYWYQQSLDQGLQFLIQYYNGEERAKGNILERFSAQQFPDLHSELNLSSLELGDSALYFCASSVVEQETQYFGPGTRLLVL.

The J gene is TRBJ2-2, the V gene TRBV9; D may be TRBD2 (5 bases). Germline CDR1 and CDR2: SGDLS and YYNGEE. The V end was cut by 0 bases, the J end by 7 bases, with 13 bases between. The CDR3 runs 15 residues. CDR3 DNA: TGTGCCAGCAGCGTAGAGGGAGTAAGGGTCGGGGAGCTGTTTTTT. Amino acids: CASSVEGVRVGELFF.

The gene calls are TRBV6-5 and TRBJ2-5; D may be TRBD2 (6 bases). The germline V gene has CDR1 MNHEY and CDR2 SVGAGI. Deletions cut 0 bases from V and 7 bases from J, with 6 bases between. The CDR3 runs to 12 residues. DNA of the CDR3: TGTGCCAGCAGTTACTCCGGGGGGACCCAGTACTTC. Translating it yields CASSYSGGTQYF.

This chain links TRBV10-3 with TRBJ2-3; 7 bases map to TRBD2. Germline V gene data show CDR1 as ENHRY and CDR2 as SYGVKD. V trimming: 7 bases; J trimming: 0 bases; junction bases outside the gene matches: 7. This CDR3 comprises 15 residues. The CDR3 reads CAINRGGRSTDTQYF. DNA for the CDR3: TGTGCCATCAATAGGGGAGGGCGGAGCACAGATACGCAGTATTTT.

The rearrangement uses TRBV7-9 and TRBJ1-5; TRBD1 is a possible D gene (6 bases). This CDR3 comprises 17 residues. Germline-derived CDR1 and CDR2 are SEHNR and FQNEAQ (reference sequence). V lost 0 bases and J 4 bases, leaving 16 bases between the germline ends. The CDR3 sequence: CASSLAQGPGGNQPQHF. For the CDR3, the DNA is TGTGCCAGCAGCTTAGCACAGGGTCCGGGAGGTAATCAGCCCCAGCATTTT.

This chain uses TRBV4-3 with TRBJ1-4; D remains ambiguous. V lost 3 bases and J 2 bases, leaving 4 bases between the germline ends. The length of the CDR3 is 13 residues. Germline V CDR1 and CDR2: LGHNA, YSLEER. CDR3 protein: CASSHRTNEKLFF. CDR3 DNA sequence: TGCGCCAGCAGCCACAGGACTAATGAAAAACTGTTTTTT.

This clone was detected only a few times. This chain links TRBV9 with TRBJ2-7, with TRBD2 as a possible D gene (5 bases). The CDR3 spans 14 residues. Trimming took 7 bases from V and 0 from J, leaving 14 bases between them. From germline, CDR1 is SGDLS and CDR2 YYNGEE. The CDR3 region has the DNA TGTGCCAGCTCTTCCGGGAAAAGCTCCTACGAGCAGTACTTC. Translated, it gives CASSSGKSSYEQYF.

The V gene is TRBV6-6, the J gene TRBJ2-7; the D gene is possibly TRBD2 (6 bases). The CDR3 is 14 residues long. CDR1 MNHNY and CDR2 SVGAGI come from the germline V gene (reference sequence). Trimming took 8 bases from V and 5 from J, leaving 19 bases between them. Here the CDR3 reads CASAPLGEDNEQYF. CDR3 sequence (DNA): TGTGCCAGCGCTCCTTTGGGGGAGGATAACGAGCAGTACTTC.

The J gene is TRBJ1-4, the V gene TRBV19, with no clear D. In germline, CDR1 is LNHDA, CDR2 SQIVND (reference sequence). The CDR3 spans 14 residues. V was trimmed by 3 bases and J by 7 bases, leaving 12 bases between them. The CDR3 sequence is CASSIVAVREKLFF. Here the CDR3 DNA reads TGTGCCAGTAGTATCGTGGCAGTTCGTGAAAAACTGTTTTTT.

This chain uses TRBV28 with TRBJ2-7; D might be TRBD1 (5 bases). Trimming pared 4 bases from V and 1 base from J, leaving 8 bases between. CDR1 and CDR2 (germline): MDHEN, SYDVKM. The CDR3 consists of 13 residues. CDR3 bases: TGTGCCAGCAGTTCCGGACAATCCTACGAGCAGTACTTC. It encodes CASSSGQSYEQYF.

The chain combines TRBV27 with TRBJ2-3; 7 bases line up with TRBD1. With 2 bases clipped from V and 4 bases from J, the junction kept 6 bases outside the gene matches. The CDR3 extends over 15 amino acids. CDR1 and CDR2 from the germline V gene are MNHEY and SMNVEV (reference sequence). In DNA, the CDR3 is TGTGCCAGCAGTTTAAGGGGGCAGGACGCAGATACGCAGTATTTT. The encoded protein is CASSLRGQDADTQYF.

The chain couples TRBV27 to TRBJ2-3, with D perhaps matching TRBD2 (9 bases). From germline, CDR1 is MNHEY and CDR2 SMNVEV (reference sequence). The CDR3 consists of 17 residues. The V end lost 6 bases, the J end lost 7 bases, and 26 bases lay between the germline ends. CDR3 nucleotide sequence: TGTGCCAGCAGCCTCAGGGGGCTAGCGGGAAAAGAAAATACGCAGTATTTT. It yields the protein CASSLRGLAGKENTQYF.